The present entry profiles one TCR beta chain with its context. The data belong to a study of OX40 agonist ivuxolimab in advanced cancers. Produced via immunoSEQ multiplex PCR; TCRdb's table is partial and in-frame only. Of under 95,000 clones listed, roughly 81% were seen once; the top ten hold roughly a sixth. V was cut by 10 bases and J by 5 bases, with 11 bases left in between. The CDR3 spans 12 residues. CDR1 is MRHNA, CDR2 SNTAGT, per germline. The material was CD4+ or CD8+ T cells sorted from blood, obtained in a trial of the OX40 agonist ivuxolimab. The sequence was obtained from an adult with an advanced solid tumor such as melanoma, head and neck, liver or kidney cancer. The genes are TRBV6-4 and TRBJ2-2; D ambiguous. CDR3 sequence (DNA): TGTGCCACCAAAACCTGGACCGGGGAGCTGTTTTTT. Amino acid sequence: CATKTWTGELFF.